The clone carrying this TCR beta chain was counted ten times or more. This CDR3 is 14 amino acids long. The ends lost 3 bases at V and 0 bases at J; junction bases unmatched: 2. The germline CDR1 and CDR2 sequences are SGHAT and FQNNGV. The data derive from a study of T cells in Graves' hyperthyroidism and ophthalmopathy. RNA transcripts served as the template for amplifying TCR beta CDR3 regions. The HTBI set primed first-round TCR CDR3 RT-PCR. TCRdb re-derived calls from the multiplex PCR reads in MiXCR, one entry per CDR3 protein. The table lists 450,000 to 650,000 distinct CDR3 sequences, around 20% of them singletons.

This TCR derives from a man aged 18 to 35 with Graves' hyperthyroidism. Sequencing was performed on blood. V gene TRBV11-2 combines with J gene TRBJ2-7; 7 bases fit TRBD1. The chain's CDR3 is CASSFHRGSYEQYF. CDR3 bases: TGTGCCAGCAGCTTCCACAGGGGCTCCTACGAGCAGTACTTC.